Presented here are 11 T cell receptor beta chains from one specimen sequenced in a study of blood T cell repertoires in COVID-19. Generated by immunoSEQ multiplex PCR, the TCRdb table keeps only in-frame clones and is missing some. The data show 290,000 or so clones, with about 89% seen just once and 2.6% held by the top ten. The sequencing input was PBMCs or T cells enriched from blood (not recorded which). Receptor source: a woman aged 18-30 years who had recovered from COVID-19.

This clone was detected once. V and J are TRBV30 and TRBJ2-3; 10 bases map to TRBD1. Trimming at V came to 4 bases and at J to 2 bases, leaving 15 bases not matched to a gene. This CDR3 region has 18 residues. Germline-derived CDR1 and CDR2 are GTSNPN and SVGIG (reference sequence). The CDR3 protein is CAWMGGQGPSFPTDTQYF. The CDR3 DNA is TGTGCCTGGATGGGGGGACAGGGGCCTAGTTTCCCCACAGATACGCAGTATTTT. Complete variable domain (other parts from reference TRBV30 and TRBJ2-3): SQTIHQWPATLVQPVGSPLSLECTVEGTSNPNLYWYRQAAGRGLQLLFYSVGIGQISSEVPQNLSASRPQDRQFILSSKKLLLSDSGFYLCAWMGGQGPSFPTDTQYFGPGTRLTVL.

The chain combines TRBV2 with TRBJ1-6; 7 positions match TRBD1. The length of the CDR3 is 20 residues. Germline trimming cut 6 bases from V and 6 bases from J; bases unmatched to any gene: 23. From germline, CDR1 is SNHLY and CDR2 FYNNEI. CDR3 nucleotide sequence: TGTGCCAGCAGCTATGAGGACAGGCCGATCCAAACGGAGATTAATTCACCCCTCCACTTT. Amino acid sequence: CASSYEDRPIQTEINSPLHF.

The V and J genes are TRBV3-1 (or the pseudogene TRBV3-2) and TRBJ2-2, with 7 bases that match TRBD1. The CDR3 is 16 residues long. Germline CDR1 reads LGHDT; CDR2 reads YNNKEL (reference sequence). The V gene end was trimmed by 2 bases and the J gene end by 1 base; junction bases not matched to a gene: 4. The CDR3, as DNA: TGTGCCAGCAGCCAACCCTACAGGGGGAACACCGGGGAGCTGTTTTTT. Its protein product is CASSQPYRGNTGELFF.

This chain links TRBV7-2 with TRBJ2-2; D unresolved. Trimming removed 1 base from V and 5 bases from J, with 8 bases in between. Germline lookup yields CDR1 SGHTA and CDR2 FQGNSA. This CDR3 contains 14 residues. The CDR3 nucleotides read TGTGCCAGCAGCTTAGATCAACTAACCGGGGAGCTGTTTTTT. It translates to CASSLDQLTGELFF.

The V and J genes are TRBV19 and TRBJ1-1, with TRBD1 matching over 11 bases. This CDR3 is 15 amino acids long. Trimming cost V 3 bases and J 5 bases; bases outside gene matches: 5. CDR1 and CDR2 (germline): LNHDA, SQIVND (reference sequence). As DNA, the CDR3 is TGTGCCAGTAGTATCTACGGGACAGGGGGAACTGAAGCTTTCTTT. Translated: CASSIYGTGGTEAFF. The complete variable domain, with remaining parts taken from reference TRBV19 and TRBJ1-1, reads DGGITQSPKYLFRKEGQNVTLSCEQNLNHDAMYWYRQDPGQGLRLIYYSQIVNDFQKGDIAEGYSVSREKKESFPLTVTSAQKNPTAFYLCASSIYGTGGTEAFFGQGTRLTVV.

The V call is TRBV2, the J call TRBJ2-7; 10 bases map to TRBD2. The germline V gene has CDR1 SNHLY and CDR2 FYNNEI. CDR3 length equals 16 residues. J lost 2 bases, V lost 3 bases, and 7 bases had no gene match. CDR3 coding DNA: TGTGCCAGCAGTGAGGTGGGACTAGCGCCGACCTACGAGCAGTACTTC. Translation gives CASSEVGLAPTYEQYF.

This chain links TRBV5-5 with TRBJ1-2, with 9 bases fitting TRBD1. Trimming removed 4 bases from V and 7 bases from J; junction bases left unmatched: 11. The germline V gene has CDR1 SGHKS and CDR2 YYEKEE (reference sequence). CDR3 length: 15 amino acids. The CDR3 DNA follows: TGTGCCAGCAGCGCACGACAGGGGGGTGTGAGTGGCTACACCTTC. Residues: CASSARQGGVSGYTF.

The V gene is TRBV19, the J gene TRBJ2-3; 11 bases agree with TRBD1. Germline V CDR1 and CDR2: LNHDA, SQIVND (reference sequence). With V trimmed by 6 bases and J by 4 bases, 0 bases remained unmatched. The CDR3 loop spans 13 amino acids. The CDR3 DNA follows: TGTGCCAGTAGGGGACAGGGGGCAGATACGCAGTATTTT. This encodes CASRGQGADTQYF.

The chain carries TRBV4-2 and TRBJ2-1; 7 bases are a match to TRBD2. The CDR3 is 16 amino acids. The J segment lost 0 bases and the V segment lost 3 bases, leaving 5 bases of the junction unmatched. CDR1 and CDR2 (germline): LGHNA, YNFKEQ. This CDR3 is CASSQSASGSYNEQFF. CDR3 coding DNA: TGTGCCAGCAGCCAGTCAGCTAGCGGCTCCTACAATGAGCAGTTCTTC.

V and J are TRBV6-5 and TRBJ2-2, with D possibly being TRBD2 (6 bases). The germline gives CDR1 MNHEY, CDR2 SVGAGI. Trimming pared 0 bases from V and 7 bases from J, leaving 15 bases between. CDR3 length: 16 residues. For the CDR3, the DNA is TGTGCCAGCAGTTACTCCCACAGGAGGGGAAACGGGGAGCTGTTTTTT. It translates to CASSYSHRRGNGELFF.

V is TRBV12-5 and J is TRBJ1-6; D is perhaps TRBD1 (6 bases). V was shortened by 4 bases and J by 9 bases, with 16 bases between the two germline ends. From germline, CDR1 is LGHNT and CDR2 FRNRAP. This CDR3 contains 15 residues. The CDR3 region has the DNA TGTGCTAGTGGTTCGCAGAGAGGGGGTAGTTCACCCCTCCACTTT. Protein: CASGSQRGGSSPLHF. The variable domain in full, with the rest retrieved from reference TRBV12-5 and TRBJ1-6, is DARVTQTPRHKVTEMGQEVTMRCQPILGHNTVFWYRQTMMQGLELLAYFRNRAPLDDSGMPKDRFSAEMPDATLATLKIQPSEPRDSAVYFCASGSQRGGSSPLHFGNGTRLTVT.